The 26 T cell receptor beta chains listed next were all sequenced from one sample in a study of shared clonotypes between healthy human individuals. TCRdb's table, derived via immunoSEQ multiplex PCR, lists solely in-frame clones and lacks some. The repertoire has about 2,500,000 clones, around nine tenths of them found once; the top ten carry 0.14%. Sequenced sample: naive CD4+ T cells sorted from blood. Subset specified: CD45RA+ positively selected. These receptors were obtained from a man younger than 35 in good health.

This clone turned up a few times. J is TRBJ1-1 and V is TRBV29-1; weak D call: TRBD1 (5 bases). Between the trimmed V and J ends, which lost 7 bases and 0 bases, there was a span of 12 bases. Germline CDR1 is SQVTM and CDR2 is ANQGSEA. The CDR3 runs 13 residues. DNA for the CDR3: TGCAGCGGTGGGGCAGGGCTGAACACTGAAGCTTTCTTT. It translates to CSGGAGLNTEAFF.

V and J are TRBV7-6 and TRBJ2-5; D is uncertain. Trimming took 1 base from V and 5 from J, leaving 8 bases between them. The CDR3 is 13 amino acids. CDR1 SGHVS and CDR2 FNYEAQ come from the germline V gene. The CDR3 nucleotides read TGTGCCAGCAGCTTAGGTGGGAAGGAGACCCAGTACTTC. Residues: CASSLGGKETQYF.

The V gene is TRBV14, the J gene TRBJ2-1; 12 bases are shared with TRBD2. The CDR3 covers 14 residues. Germline V gene lookup returns CDR1 SGHDN and CDR2 FVKESK. The V and J ends lost 6 bases and 7 bases, in that order; junction bases with no gene match: 4. The CDR3 DNA is TGTGCCAGCAGGACTAGCGGGAGAGGAAATGAGCAGTTCTTC. Its protein is CASRTSGRGNEQFF.

The CDR3 DNA follows: TGTGCCAGCACTCGAGGGCTAGCGATGGAGACCCAGTACTTC. This codes for CASTRGLAMETQYF. The rearrangement joins TRBV6-1 to TRBJ2-5; tentatively, D is TRBD2 (6 bases). The CDR3 length is 14 residues. V was cut by 7 bases and J by 5 bases, with 17 bases left in between. The germline CDR1 and CDR2 sequences are MNHNS and SASEGT.

V usage is TRBV29-1 and J usage is TRBJ2-5; D gene unclear. The ends were cut back, 4 bases at V and 0 bases at J, with 9 bases in the middle. The germline V gene has CDR1 SQVTM and CDR2 ANQGSEA. The CDR3 has 13 amino acids. The CDR3 nucleotides read TGCAGCGTTGGGGCAGGTAACCAAGAGACCCAGTACTTC. It specifies CSVGAGNQETQYF.

The chain recombines TRBV19 with TRBJ2-7; 9 bases fit TRBD2. The CDR3 consists of 17 residues. The J segment lost 3 bases and the V segment lost 4 bases, leaving 13 bases of the junction unmatched. Germline V CDR1 and CDR2: LNHDA, SQIVND (reference sequence). The CDR3 reads CASSTRRGLAGFYEQYF. In DNA, the CDR3 is TGTGCCAGTAGTACCAGGCGTGGCCTAGCGGGATTCTACGAGCAGTACTTC.

This chain uses TRBV7-3 with TRBJ2-1, with D possibly being TRBD1 (5 bases). V gave up 6 bases and J gave up 6 bases, with 9 bases separating them. The CDR3 totals 12 residues. The germline V gene has CDR1 SGHTA and CDR2 FQGTGA. CDR3 amino acids: CASSSGSNEQFF. In DNA form, the CDR3 reads TGTGCCAGCAGTTCAGGGTCCAATGAGCAGTTCTTC. Full variable domain (outside the CDR3, taken from reference TRBV7-3 and TRBJ2-1): GAGVSQTPSNKVTEKGKYVELRCDPISGHTALYWYRQSLGQGPEFLIYFQGTGAADDSGLPNDRFFAVRPEGSVSTLKIQRTERGDSAVYLCASSSGSNEQFFGPGTRLTVL.

This clone is a singleton in its sample. The chain joins TRBV5-1 to TRBJ1-1; TRBD1 matches 8 bases. The CDR3 sequence is 17 residues long. V was clipped by 0 bases and J by 1 base; unmatched bases: 8. CDR1 is SGHRS and CDR2 is YFSETQ in the germline V gene. The CDR3 loop is CASSLVVKDRANTEAFF. CDR3 nucleotides: TGCGCCAGCAGCTTGGTAGTTAAGGACAGGGCGAACACTGAAGCTTTCTTT.

This clone showed up just a few times. The chain has TRBV7-9 and TRBJ1-6; 8 nucleotides line up with TRBD1. J was trimmed by 7 bases and V by 3 bases; bases with no gene match: 2. CDR1 SEHNR and CDR2 FQNEAQ come from the germline V gene (reference sequence). The CDR3 has 14 residues. This CDR3 is CASSLTGENSPLHF. In DNA form, the CDR3 reads TGTGCCAGCAGCTTGACAGGGGAGAATTCACCCCTCCACTTT.

This chain joins TRBV6-1 and TRBJ1-6; TRBD1 matches 9 bases. Losses at the gene ends were 1 base for V and 8 bases for J; bases not matched to a gene: 6. The CDR3 runs 16 residues. Looked up from germline, CDR1 is MNHNS and CDR2 is SASEGT. CDR3 DNA: TGTGCCAGCAGTGAAGGAGGGACAGGGAGGTATTCACCCCTCCACTTT. Translated: CASSEGGTGRYSPLHF.

The chain is built from TRBV5-1 and TRBJ1-1; D is possibly TRBD1 (5 bases). The CDR3 extends over 15 amino acids. CDR1 and CDR2 from the germline V gene are SGHRS and YFSETQ. Trimming left V 0 bases short and J 4 bases short, with 13 bases between. CDR3 coding DNA: TGCGCCAGCAGCTTGGATCCAGGGACCCCCACTGAAGCTTTCTTT. Protein sequence: CASSLDPGTPTEAFF.

The chain uses TRBV14 and TRBJ1-4; D gene uncertain. The CDR3 loop spans 15 amino acids. Trimming stripped 4 bases from V and 4 bases from J, with 13 bases between. Germline V gives CDR1 SGHDN, CDR2 FVKESK. CDR3 coding DNA: TGTGCCAGCAGCCTGCTCGGAGCCAATAATGAAAAACTGTTTTTT. It codes for CASSLLGANNEKLFF.

Turning to this clone: This sample also contains other DNA sequences that code for the same CDR3. This chain connects TRBV19 to TRBJ2-7; D is possibly TRBD1 (7 bases). Germline assignment: CDR1 LNHDA and CDR2 SQIVND (reference sequence). The CDR3 has 14 amino acids. The V end lost 3 bases, the J end lost 3 bases, and 12 bases lay between the germline ends. The CDR3 protein is CASSIGQGGYEQYF. The CDR3 coding sequence is TGTGCCAGTAGTATTGGGCAGGGGGGCTACGAGCAGTACTTC.

This clone was observed a single time. The CDR3 here is CASSPRTGGVTEAFF. Here the CDR3 DNA reads TGTGCCAGCTCACCCCGGACAGGGGGAGTCACTGAAGCTTTCTTT. The chain joins TRBV18 to TRBJ1-1; TRBD1 aligns across 10 bases. The CDR3 has 15 residues. Germline CDR1 KGHSH, CDR2 LQKENI. The V gene end was trimmed by 3 bases and the J gene end by 4 bases; junction bases not matched to a gene: 5.

The V and J genes are TRBV10-3 and TRBJ2-1; 7 bases fit TRBD1. The CDR3 runs to 16 residues. The V segment lost 3 bases and the J segment 7 bases; nucleotides outside the gene matches: 12. Germline V gene lookup returns CDR1 ENHRY and CDR2 SYGVKD. This chain's CDR3 is CAISDSVGQQINEQFF. The CDR3 nucleotides are TGTGCCATCAGTGATTCCGTGGGACAGCAAATTAATGAGCAGTTCTTC.

In its sample, this clone was seen a few times. The V and J genes are TRBV25-1 and TRBJ1-2, with unresolved D. This CDR3 has 15 residues. Germline CDR1 reads MGHDK; CDR2 reads SYGVNS. With 1 base removed from V and 6 bases from J, the gap between germline ends came to 15 bases. The CDR3: CASSESGLGEDGYTF. The CDR3, as DNA: TGTGCCAGCAGTGAATCCGGCCTCGGAGAAGATGGCTACACCTTC.

This clone was observed a few times. The chain carries TRBV7-9 and TRBJ1-6; no definite D call. Deletions cut 3 bases from V and 7 bases from J, with 10 bases between. The CDR3 sequence is 14 residues long. In germline, CDR1 is SEHNR, CDR2 FQNEAQ (reference sequence). CDR3 residues: CASSFGQLNSPLHF. DNA for the CDR3: TGTGCCAGCAGCTTCGGGCAGTTAAATTCACCCCTCCACTTT.

The genes are TRBV30 and TRBJ1-6; no definite D call. V lost 4 bases and J lost 10, with 17 bases in between. Germline V gene sequence: CDR1 GTSNPN, CDR2 SVGIG (reference sequence). This CDR3 has 14 amino acids. Here the CDR3 DNA reads TGTGCCTGGACGATTGGCCGGGAAGGGTCACCCCTCCACTTT. This sequence encodes CAWTIGREGSPLHF.

In the case of this clone: The sample carries other DNA sequences with the same CDR3. This chain links TRBV9 with TRBJ2-2; 7 positions agree with TRBD2. CDR1 and CDR2 (germline): SGDLS, YYNGEE. With 2 bases clipped from V and 2 bases from J, the junction kept 3 bases outside the gene matches. The CDR3 contains 15 residues. CDR3 nucleotides: TGTGCCAGCAGCGTCGGGGGGAAAAACACCGGGGAGCTGTTTTTT. It is translated as CASSVGGKNTGELFF. Variable domain in full (rest from reference TRBV9 and TRBJ2-2): DSGVTQTPKHLITATGQRVTLRCSPRSGDLSVYWYQQSLDQGLQFLIQYYNGEERAKGNILERFSAQQFPDLHSELNLSSLELGDSALYFCASSVGGKNTGELFFGEGSRLTVL.

J is TRBJ2-2 and V is TRBV7-6, with 9 bases identical to TRBD2. Germline CDR1 and CDR2: SGHVS and FNYEAQ. The CDR3 is 17 amino acids. Trimming took 1 base from V and 5 from J; bases not matched to a gene: 8. The CDR3 region has the DNA TGTGCCAGCAGCTTAGACCCCAGCGGGGGGATGACCGGGGAGCTGTTTTTT. Its protein is CASSLDPSGGMTGELFF.

This clone was observed once. The chain links TRBV29-1 to TRBJ1-1; D is unresolved. This CDR3 has 11 residues. V lost 6 bases and J 7 bases, leaving 12 bases between the germline ends. CDR1 and CDR2 (germline): SQVTM, ANQGSEA. The CDR3 nucleotides read TGCAGCGTCGCCGACCCAATTGAAGCTTTCTTT. Its translation: CSVADPIEAFF.

The rearrangement uses TRBV6-1 and TRBJ1-5, with D possibly being TRBD1 (5 bases). The CDR3 totals 15 residues. Germline CDR1 is MNHNS and CDR2 is SASEGT. Deletions cut 0 bases from V and 4 bases from J, with 10 bases between. The CDR3 spells CASSEAGTKNQPQHF. The DNA of the CDR3 is TGTGCCAGCAGTGAAGCGGGGACGAAAAATCAGCCCCAGCATTTT.

This clone appeared a single time. The chain uses TRBV10-3 and TRBJ2-5; D gene ambiguous. V lost 8 bases and J 1 base, leaving 11 bases between the germline ends. The CDR3 is 13 amino acids. From germline, CDR1 is ENHRY and CDR2 SYGVKD. The CDR3: CAIGLGRQETQYF. The DNA of the CDR3 is TGTGCCATCGGATTAGGGCGCCAAGAGACCCAGTACTTC.

This clone was seen a single time. The chain's CDR3 is CASSLGGQGVRNTIYF. The CDR3 DNA follows: TGTGCCAGCAGCTTAGGGGGACAGGGGGTTCGAAACACCATATATTTT. This chain connects TRBV7-8 to TRBJ1-3, with 11 bases lining up with TRBD1. This CDR3 is built from 16 residues. The germline CDR1 and CDR2 sequences are SGHVS and FQNEAQ. With V trimmed by 1 base and J by 5 bases, 4 bases remained unmatched.

V usage is TRBV5-1 and J usage is TRBJ2-7, with D perhaps TRBD1 (6 bases). Trimming pared 2 bases from V and 4 bases from J, leaving 16 bases between. Germline V gene data show CDR1 as SGHRS and CDR2 as YFSETQ. The CDR3 spans 15 residues. The CDR3 protein is CASSFVPGVGYEQYF. The CDR3 DNA reads as TGCGCCAGCAGCTTTGTCCCAGGGGTAGGGTACGAGCAGTACTTC.

The chain carries TRBV11-3 and TRBJ1-1; maybe TRBD1 (6 bases). V shed 2 bases and J shed 4 bases, with 11 bases lying between them. CDR1 and CDR2 (germline): SGHNT, YENEEA. The CDR3 is 14 amino acids. The CDR3 DNA follows: TGTGCCAGCAGCTTATCCGGGACATCCACTGAAGCTTTCTTT. Translating it yields CASSLSGTSTEAFF.